The TCR beta chain under discussion was sequenced for a study of CD8+ T cells in alopecia areata. Study as a whole: Severity in treated patients was scored by percentage of scalp area affected.

cDNA serving as the sequencing template came from extracted, reverse transcribed RNA. Some clones are missing from TCRdb's copy, which holds only in-frame ones; the method was immunoSEQ multiplex PCR. The repertoire has about 190,000 clones, about three fifths of them found once; the top ten carry approximately 0.69%. The CDR3 has 13 residues. CDR1 is LGHNA, CDR2 YNFKEQ, per germline. V gave up 0 bases and J gave up 5 bases, with 7 bases separating them. Documented treatment: oral pan-JAK inhibitor, 5-10 mg twice daily. The sequencing used CD4+ T cells sorted from blood, collected at week 4, from a patient treated with tofacitinib. The receptor comes from a human donor with alopecia areata. The rearrangement uses TRBV4-2 and TRBJ1-2; D is ambiguous. DNA for the CDR3: TGTGCCAGCAGCCAAGATCGGCGGTATGGCTACACCTTC. Protein sequence: CASSQDRRYGYTF.